This T cell receptor (beta chain) was captured in a study of T cell repertoires in cytomegalovirus infection (dated by TCRdb to about 2019). General notes on the study: Donor HLA type was relevant to the analysis, because carriage of CMV infection together with the matching HLA type was indicated by public TCR beta signatures. On the study overall, not on this receptor specifically: The ex vivo response was dominated by HLA-C-restricted CMV-specific TCR beta clonotypes, which also provided the single most frequent clonotype in two of eight donors. In both this cohort and an independent cohort of 350 or so donors, the cumulative frequency of public TCR beta family members distinguished carriers of CMV infection plus the relevant HLA type.

Taken from the germline V gene, the CDR1 and CDR2 loops are SGDLS and YYNGEE. Reading from cysteine to phenylalanine, the CDR3 counts 17 amino acids. Only the CDR3 part of the read is kept: 51 bases, read in frame from the first base. Ends trimmed: V by 3 bases, J by 1 base; bases unmatched to a gene: 9. There are a few counts of this clonotype. Its antigen has not been determined. Base qualities are not at hand, and no much larger clone is one base apart. These reads were obtained on an Illumina HiSeq 1500. TCRdb took the public reads, trimmed them with fastp at Q25, ran MiXCR for clone calling and kept in-frame beta chains. Merged by CDR3 protein, the rows form single entries marked with the most common genes and DNA. The sample table holds about 180,000 distinct CDR3 sequences, of which about a sixth were seen once. Of the sample, under 30% falls within the top ten clones.

The sequence is built from TRBV9 and TRBJ2-7; 11 central nucleotides agree with TRBD1. The receptor was derived from a human donor in good health (CMV status not recorded). Some clones in this sample may be carry-over from other donors' samples. Sequenced material: CD8+ T cells from PBMCs. The CDR3 protein: CASSAGPDRGRSYEQYF. In nucleotide form, the sequence is TGTGCCAGCAGCGCGGGACCGGACAGGGGGCGATCCTACGAGCAGTACTTC.